The present TCR beta chain was sequenced within a study of patients and donors after allogeneic stem cell transplantation. Via MiXCR, TCRdb re-called the RT-PCR reads, giving one row per CDR3 protein. Of 150,000 to 250,000 distinct CDR3 sequences listed, 41% are singletons. This clonotype was found a few times. The sequence derives from a human donor who was either an allogeneic HSCT recipient or a stem cell or donor lymphocyte infusion donor (not recorded which). It is not recorded whose cells these are; they may come from a transplant donor. What was sequenced was blood, either unsorted or a sorted T cell fraction (not recorded which).

The CDR3 DNA follows: TGTGCCAGCAGTCCTACAGGGGGCGCTTCACCCCTCCACTTT. It codes for CASSPTGGASPLHF. This chain joins TRBV7-2 and TRBJ1-6; 9 nucleotides agree with TRBD1. Germline V gene sequence: CDR1 SGHTA, CDR2 FQGNSA. The CDR3 has 14 amino acids. V was clipped by 6 bases and J by 9 bases; unmatched bases: 6.